This TCR beta chain was sequenced during a study of blood T cell repertoires in COVID-19 (TCRdb year 2020). For the wider study: Collaborator samples came from the United States, Italy and Spain and covered acute and convalescent phases of COVID-19. The sample metadata nearly always contained a de-identified subject ID, COVID-19 status, age in years and sex. Where HLA class I and class II types were available, the types were taken from metadata supplied by the sample provider, not from assay-based typing. Subjects who had been exposed to COVID-19, were actively infected with it, or had recovered from it provided the deeply sampled blood TCRbeta repertoires that made up the dataset. A freely available public database, intended as a resource for researchers studying the immune response to SARS-CoV-2, is where the repertoires were released. The prospective study material was composed of cDNA or gDNA derived from T cells, B-cell-depleted T cells, or PBMCs. The samples were drawn from two sources: the first 160 participants of the ongoing ImmuneRACE study, and 950 to 1,500 subjects contributed by 6 global collaborators.

Broader findings and caveats from the paper: The amount of clinical and demographic metadata varied by source and participant and was provided uncurated.

TCRbeta CDR3 regions were amplified from genomic DNA using the immunoSEQ Assay, a bias-controlled multiplex PCR. As for the authors' bioinformatics: The number of nucleated cells in each sample was estimated by amplification of reference gene primers within the assay. To quantify the absolute abundance of each unique TCRbeta CDR3 rearrangement, sequence reads were collapsed and filtered. For each sample, productive Simpson clonality was calculated as the square root of Simpson's diversity index over productive rearrangements. TCRdb retrieved this table from immuneACCESS and kept in-frame rearrangements only. Not all clones are present; in checked studies, unresolved V genes account for under half, and no reason is known for the remainder. That table furnishes V, J and clone size, whereas the DNA furnished D and trimming. The sample has roughly 700,000 clones on record, over 80% of them singletons. Jointly, the top ten make up over 0.2% of the sample.

On this clone itself: It has no known antigen specificity. Per-nucleotide qualities are absent, and no much larger clonotype sits a single base away.

Collaborating institutions collected whole blood in K2EDTA tubes following their own protocols. For TCRbeta analysis, collaborators shipped samples as frozen whole blood, isolated PBMCs, or DNA extracted from either of those sample types. The sequence was obtained from a woman aged 18-29 years with acute or convalescent COVID-19. The source material was peripheral blood.

The CDR3 loop reads CASSRGTSGEKLFF. The DNA sequence is as follows: TGTGCCAGCAGCCGCGGCACAAGCGGTGAAAAACTGTTTTTT. Recombination connected TRBV7-9 to TRBJ1-4; no D gene call is confident. A distance of 14 bases separates the germline ends of V and J, which lose 5 bases and 7 bases respectively. Sequences SEHNR (CDR1) and FQNEAQ (CDR2) are obtained from the germline V gene (reference sequence). The CDR3 runs 14 amino acids, cysteine and phenylalanine included. Just CDR3 DNA is preserved here, 42 bases in frame from base 1.